The rows below give T cell receptor beta chains drawn from one sample of a study of CD8+ T cells in alopecia areata. Repertoires were generated with immunoSEQ multiplex PCR, while TCRdb's copy carries only in-frame clones and drops some. The sample yields 200,000 to 250,000 clones, about 53% seen once. The specimen was CD4+ T cells sorted from blood, collected at week 0. These receptors were taken from a human donor with alopecia areata. The CDR3 runs from the conserved cysteine through the conserved F or W. D genes are given only for firm matches. Clone size is stated in some rows and not others, as once, few, many or a class when expanded.

.	12	TRBV5-1	TRBJ2-1	.	CASRPQHNEQFF	TGCGCCAGCAGACCCCAACACAATGAGCAGTTCTTC
.	12	TRBV11-2	TRBJ1-2	.	CASSLGSYGYTF	TGTGCCAGCAGCTTAGGGAGCTATGGCTACACCTTC
TRBD1	14	TRBV5-1	TRBJ2-7	.	CASSLGQGSDEQYF	TGCGCCAGCAGCTTGGGACAGGGGTCGGACGAGCAGTACTTC
TRBD2	16	TRBV5-6	TRBJ2-5	.	CASSPIAGGIQETQYF	TGTGCCAGCAGCCCCATAGCGGGAGGAATCCAAGAGACCCAGTACTTC
TRBD1	14	TRBV7-8	TRBJ2-6	.	CASGRGSGANVLTF	TGTGCCAGCGGCAGGGGGTCTGGGGCCAACGTCCTGACTTTC
TRBD2	15	TRBV5-4	TRBJ2-3	few	CASSLKGGRADTQYF	TGTGCCAGCAGCTTGAAGGGTGGGAGGGCAGATACGCAGTATTTT
.	13	TRBV5-4	TRBJ1-1	.	CASSFYDIAEAFF	TGTGCCAGCAGCTTCTACGATATCGCTGAAGCTTTCTTT
TRBD1	12	TRBV29-1	TRBJ2-5	.	CSAMGQKETQYF	TGCAGCGCCATGGGACAGAAAGAGACCCAGTACTTC
.	14	TRBV25-1	TRBJ2-5	.	CASSVPTGQETQYF	TGTGCCAGCAGTGTACCGACAGGCCAAGAGACCCAGTACTTC
.	15	TRBV21-1	TRBJ1-2	.	CASSTKSRGGYGYTF	TGTGCCAGCAGCACAAAATCTCGAGGGGGGTATGGCTACACCTTC
TRBD1	15	TRBV5-4	TRBJ1-2	.	CASSPGDRVNYGYTF	TGTGCCAGCAGCCCAGGGGACAGGGTAAACTATGGCTACACCTTC
TRBD1	17	TRBV4-2	TRBJ2-4	.	CASSQEAGGRAKNIQYF	TGTGCCAGCAGCCAAGAAGCAGGGGGTCGCGCCAAAAACATTCAGTACTTC
.	15	TRBV29-1	TRBJ1-4	.	CSARGVDRSNEKLFF	TGCAGCGCTCGGGGCGTTGACAGGTCTAATGAAAAACTGTTTTTT
.	11	TRBV30	TRBJ2-1	.	CAWSVINEQFF	TGTGCCTGGAGTGTAATCAATGAGCAGTTCTTC
.	18	TRBV29-1	TRBJ2-6	.	CSVSGTGRGGSGANVLTF	TGCAGCGTGAGTGGGACCGGCAGGGGAGGCTCTGGGGCCAACGTCCTGACTTTC
.	11	TRBV30	TRBJ2-5	.	CAWAFRGTQYF	TGTGCCTGGGCCTTCAGGGGCACCCAGTACTTC
.	13	TRBV30	TRBJ2-7	.	CAWSPAPSVGQYF	TGTGCCTGGAGTCCCGCCCCGTCAGTGGGGCAGTACTTC
.	12	TRBV6-5	TRBJ2-3	few	CASSASTDTQYF	TGTGCCAGCAGCGCTAGCACAGATACGCAGTATTTT
.	12	TRBV29-1	TRBJ1-1	.	CSAAEGSTEAFF	TGCAGCGCTGCAGAGGGGAGCACTGAAGCTTTCTTT
TRBD1	14	TRBV10-3	TRBJ2-7	.	CAISPGQGDYEQYF	TGTGCCATCAGTCCGGGACAGGGGGACTACGAGCAGTACTTC
TRBD1	13	TRBV6-5	TRBJ2-3	few	CASSQDRRRTQYF	TGTGCCAGCAGCCAGGACAGGAGGCGGACGCAGTATTTT
.	15	TRBV6-1	TRBJ1-5	.	CASMFGGTSNQPQHF	TGTGCCAGCATGTTTGGGGGTACGAGCAATCAGCCCCAGCATTTT
TRBD1	15	TRBV18	TRBJ1-3	.	CASSPRTGSGNTIYF	TGTGCCAGCTCACCCCGGACAGGCTCTGGAAACACCATATATTTT
TRBD1	15	TRBV30	TRBJ1-4	few	CAWSVLRQGREKLFF	TGTGCCTGGAGTGTACTACGACAGGGCCGGGAAAAACTGTTTTTT
.	15	TRBV1	TRBJ2-1	.	CTSSQDQVPYNEQFF	TGCACCAGCAGCCAAGATCAGGTCCCTTACAATGAGCAGTTCTTC
.	14	TRBV15	TRBJ1-4	once	CATSRGGVDEKLFF	TGTGCCACCAGCAGGGGTGGCGTAGATGAAAAACTGTTTTTT
.	14	TRBV27	TRBJ2-2	.	CATTGVLNTGELFF	TGTGCCACCACGGGGGTCTTAAACACCGGGGAGCTGTTTTTT
.	13	TRBV10-1	TRBJ2-3	once	CASSADSTDTQYF	TGCGCCAGCAGCGCGGACAGCACAGATACGCAGTATTTT
TRBD2	18	TRBV5-1	TRBJ2-4	few	CASSLAGTSGGAKNIQYF	TGCGCCAGCAGCTTGGCCGGGACTAGCGGGGGAGCCAAAAACATTCAGTACTTC
.	13	TRBV29-1	TRBJ1-1	few	CSVEEGRDTEAFF	TGCAGCGTTGAAGAGGGGCGAGACACTGAAGCTTTCTTT
TRBD1	13	TRBV18	TRBJ2-2	few	CASSPGTGGELFF	TGTGCCAGCTCACCAGGGACAGGCGGGGAGCTGTTTTTT
.	11	TRBV29-1	TRBJ2-7	medium-sized	CSVGDGYEQYF	TGCAGCGTTGGCGACGGATACGAGCAGTACTTC
.	14	TRBV25-1	TRBJ1-5	.	CASSEYRVGQPQHF	TGTGCCAGCAGTGAATATAGGGTTGGGCAGCCCCAGCATTTT
.	15	TRBV7-9	TRBJ1-4	.	CASSLGVATNEKLFF	TGTGCCAGCAGCTTAGGGGTTGCAACTAATGAAAAACTGTTTTTT
.	14	TRBV29-1	TRBJ1-3	.	CSVEHDGSGNTIYF	TGCAGCGTTGAGCACGACGGCAGTGGAAACACCATATATTTT
.	11	TRBV7-8	TRBJ2-3	.	CASSFWGTQYF	TGTGCCAGCAGCTTTTGGGGTACGCAGTATTTT
.	15	TRBV7-7	TRBJ1-2	.	CASSFDRPLCYGYTF	TGTGCTAGCAGCTTTGACAGACCTCTTTGTTATGGCTACACCTTC
.	15	TRBV25-1	TRBJ1-6	few	CASSESGRLSIPLHF	TGTGCCAGCAGTGAATCGGGCAGGCTGAGTATCCCCCTCCACTTT
TRBD1	16	TRBV5-1	TRBJ2-2	.	CASSQSTGGNTGELFF	TGCGCCAGCAGCCAGTCGACAGGGGGGAACACCGGGGAGCTGTTTTTT
.	13	TRBV10-3	TRBJ2-1	.	CAIKAGALDEQFF	TGTGCCATCAAAGCGGGCGCCCTCGATGAGCAGTTCTTC
.	15	TRBV6-5	TRBJ1-2	.	CASSYEPKSGKGYTF	TGTGCCAGCAGTTACGAGCCCAAATCAGGGAAGGGCTACACCTTC